This entry features one TCR beta chain sequence. The data derive from a study of blood T cell repertoires in COVID-19. Whole-study context: The United States, Italy and Spain were the sources of the acute and convalescent COVID-19 samples.

There are 13 residues in the CDR3. Trimming took off 6 bases at V and 0 bases at J, with 7 bases between the two ends. Germline V gene lookup returns CDR1 KGHDR and CDR2 SFDVKD. How the authors handled the data: How many nucleated cells were present was estimated from reference gene primer amplification. TCRdb's table, derived via immunoSEQ multiplex PCR, lists solely in-frame clones and lacks some. V and J calls and clone size follow that table, whereas D and trimming were derived from the DNA. The table has fewer than 150,000 clones, more than 80% seen once. The chain carries TRBV24-1 and TRBJ2-5; D not resolved. This TCR came from a human donor in a cohort sampled during active COVID-19. The sequencing sample was made of peripheral blood. Here the CDR3 reads CATSRLNQETQYF. CDR3 DNA sequence: TGTGCCACCAGTCGACTGAACCAAGAGACCCAGTACTTC.